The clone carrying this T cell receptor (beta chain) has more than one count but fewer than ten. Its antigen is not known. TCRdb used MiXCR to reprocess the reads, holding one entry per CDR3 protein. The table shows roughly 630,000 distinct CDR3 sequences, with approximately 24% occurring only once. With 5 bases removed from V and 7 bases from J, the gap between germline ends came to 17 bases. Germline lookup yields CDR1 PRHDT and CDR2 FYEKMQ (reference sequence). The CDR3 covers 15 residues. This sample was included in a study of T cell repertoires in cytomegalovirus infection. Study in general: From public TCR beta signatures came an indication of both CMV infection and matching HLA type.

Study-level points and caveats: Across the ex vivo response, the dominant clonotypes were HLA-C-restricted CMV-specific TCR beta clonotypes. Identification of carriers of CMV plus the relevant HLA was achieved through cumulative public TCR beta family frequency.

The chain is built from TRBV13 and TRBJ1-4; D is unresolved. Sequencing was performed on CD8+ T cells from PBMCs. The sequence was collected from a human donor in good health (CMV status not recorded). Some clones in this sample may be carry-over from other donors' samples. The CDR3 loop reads CASSGGLPRGEKLFF. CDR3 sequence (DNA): TGTGCCAGCAGCGGAGGCCTCCCACGAGGTGAAAAACTGTTTTTT.